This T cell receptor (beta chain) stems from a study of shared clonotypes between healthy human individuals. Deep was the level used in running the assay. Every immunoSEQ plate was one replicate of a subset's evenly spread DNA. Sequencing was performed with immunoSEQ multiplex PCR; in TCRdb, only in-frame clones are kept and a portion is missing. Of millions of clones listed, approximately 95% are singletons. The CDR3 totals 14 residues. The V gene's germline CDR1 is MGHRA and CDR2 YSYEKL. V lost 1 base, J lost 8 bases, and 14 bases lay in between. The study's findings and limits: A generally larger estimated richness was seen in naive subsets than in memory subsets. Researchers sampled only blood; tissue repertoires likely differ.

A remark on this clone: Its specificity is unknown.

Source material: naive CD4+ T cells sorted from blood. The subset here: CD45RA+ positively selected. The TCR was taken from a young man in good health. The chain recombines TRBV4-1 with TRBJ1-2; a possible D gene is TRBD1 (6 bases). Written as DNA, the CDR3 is TGCGCCAGCAGCCAAGTCCTACAGGGCCGAGGCTACACCTTC. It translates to CASSQVLQGRGYTF.